Below, one TCR beta chain is given with its context. Generated by immunoSEQ multiplex PCR, the TCRdb table keeps only in-frame clones and is missing some. The data contain some 73,000 clones, around 85% of them singletons. The data were taken from a study of blood T cell repertoires in COVID-19. The CDR3 length is 15 residues. Sample: peripheral blood. This sequence was found in a man between 45 and 60 years old with COVID-19, enrolled during active disease. The genes are TRBV21-1 and TRBJ1-5. TRBV21-1 has pseudogene status. Here the CDR3 reads CASSRGLESNQPQHF. The CDR3 DNA is TGTGCCAGCAGCAGAGGACTTGAAAGCAATCAGCCCCAGCATTTT.